This TCR beta chain stems from a study of cytomegalovirus exposure and HLA in healthy donors. This clone has only a few counts. A multiplex PCR was run with 60 Vbeta primers and 13 Jbeta primers. Generated by immunoSEQ multiplex PCR, the TCRdb table keeps only in-frame clones and is missing some. The table includes about 120,000 clones, around 80% detected once. This CDR3 region has 14 residues. Germline lookup yields CDR1 MNHNS and CDR2 SASEGT. V lost 6 bases and J lost 0, with 8 bases in between. The sequenced sample was PBMCs. This clonotype was obtained from a man aged 18 to 35 in good health and CMV-seronegative. The rearrangement joins TRBV6-1 to TRBJ1-4; possibly TRBD1 for D (6 bases). The CDR3 nucleotides are TGTGCCAGCAGGGACAGATCAACTAATGAAAAACTGTTTTTT. Translation gives CASRDRSTNEKLFF.